Following are 23 T cell receptor beta chains from one sample sequenced in a study of technical replicates of blood from several donors. Only in-frame clones appear in the TCRdb table, and some are missing; sequencing was by immunoSEQ multiplex PCR. The sample includes 60,000 to 90,000 clones, approximately 97% of them seen just once. The sequenced material came from T cells isolated from PBMCs. These receptor sequences come from a human donor in good health.

This sequence joins TRBV30 and TRBJ1-2; 8 bases are shared with TRBD1. Germline V gene sequence: CDR1 GTSNPN, CDR2 SVGIG (reference sequence). V lost 3 bases to trimming and J lost 5 bases; unmatched junction nucleotides: 11. The CDR3 sequence is 15 residues long. CDR3 in amino acids: CAWSTAGGSNYGYTF. As DNA, the CDR3 is TGTGCCTGGAGCACAGCAGGGGGCTCGAATTATGGCTACACCTTC.

The chain joins TRBV5-1 to TRBJ2-7; 8 nucleotides agree with TRBD1. This CDR3 has 15 residues. The germline V gene has CDR1 SGHRS and CDR2 YFSETQ. J was trimmed by 1 base and V by 6 bases; bases with no gene match: 9. CDR3 nucleotide sequence: TGCGCCAGCATGGGAGGTTGGACAGGGTCCTACGAGCAGTACTTC. This translates into CASMGGWTGSYEQYF.

This sequence joins TRBV28 and TRBJ2-7, with TRBD2 matching 9 bases. Germline V lookup: CDR1 MDHEN, CDR2 SYDVKM. The CDR3 covers 16 residues. Trimming removed 6 bases from V and 2 bases from J; junction bases left unmatched: 11. The DNA of the CDR3 is TGTGCCAGCAGCCTAGCCACTAGCGGGCCCGCCTACGAGCAGTACTTC. It encodes CASSLATSGPAYEQYF.

The chain links TRBV19 to TRBJ1-5; 8 bases match TRBD1. The CDR3 runs to 16 residues. Looked up from germline, CDR1 is LNHDA and CDR2 is SQIVND (reference sequence). Trimming cost V 8 bases and J 3 bases; bases outside gene matches: 12. DNA of the CDR3: TGTGCCAGTCTCTGGACAGGGCGGACTCTCAATCAGCCCCAGCATTTT. It is translated as CASLWTGRTLNQPQHF.

The gene calls are TRBV11-1 and TRBJ1-2, with a possible D match to TRBD1 (5 bases). Germline CDR1 reads SGHAT; CDR2 reads FQDESV (reference sequence). Trimming stripped 5 bases from V and 8 bases from J, with 12 bases between. This CDR3 region has 12 residues. The CDR3 DNA reads TGTGCCAGCAGCATTGGGGCGCGAGGCTACACCTTC. Protein sequence: CASSIGARGYTF. Looking up the rest from reference TRBV11-1 and TRBJ1-2 gives the full variable domain: EAEVAQSPRYKITEKSQAVAFWCDPISGHATLYWYRQILGQGPELLVQFQDESVVDDSQLPKDRFSAERLKGVDSTLKIQPAELGDSAMYLCASSIGARGYTFGSGTRLTVV.

The V gene is TRBV19, the J gene TRBJ2-2, with 11 bases matching TRBD1. The CDR3 is 14 residues long. Germline V gene lookup returns CDR1 LNHDA and CDR2 SQIVND (reference sequence). J was trimmed by 5 bases and V by 5 bases; bases with no gene match: 1. The CDR3: CASSGTGGTGELFF. CDR3 in DNA: TGTGCCAGTAGTGGGACAGGGGGTACCGGGGAGCTGTTTTTT.

The J gene is TRBJ2-1, the V gene TRBV27, with 11 bases identical to TRBD2. The germline V gene encodes CDR1 MNHEY and CDR2 SMNVEV (reference sequence). This CDR3 region has 14 residues. Losses at the gene ends were 6 bases for V and 7 bases for J; bases not matched to a gene: 5. The CDR3 loop is CASSQLAGVNEQFF. The CDR3 bases are TGTGCCAGCAGCCAACTAGCGGGAGTAAATGAGCAGTTCTTC.

Here the CDR3 reads CACSTGLRDTQYF. In nucleotides, the CDR3 is TGTGCCTGCTCGACAGGTCTGAGGGATACGCAGTATTTT. The chain links TRBV30 to TRBJ2-3, with D perhaps TRBD1 (6 bases). The CDR3 contains 13 residues. Trimming removed 6 bases from V and 6 bases from J, with 16 bases in between. Germline V lookup: CDR1 GTSNPN, CDR2 SVGIG (reference sequence).

This clone was picked up one time. This chain joins TRBV10-3 and TRBJ2-3, with 11 bases matching TRBD2. Losses at the gene ends were 3 bases for V and 3 bases for J; bases not matched to a gene: 2. Germline loops: CDR1 ENHRY, CDR2 SYGVKD. The CDR3 is made up of 15 amino acids. The CDR3 DNA reads TGTGCCATCAGTGATACTAGCGGGAGTACAGATACGCAGTATTTT. Translation: CAISDTSGSTDTQYF.

In nucleotides, the CDR3 is TGTGCCAGCAGTTGGACAGGGGCGTGGTATGGCTACACCTTC. Translation gives CASSWTGAWYGYTF. The chain uses TRBV6-5 and TRBJ1-2; 9 nucleotides agree with TRBD1. Germline-derived CDR1 and CDR2 are MNHEY and SVGAGI. Losses at the gene ends were 4 bases for V and 5 bases for J; bases not matched to a gene: 5. The CDR3 has 14 residues.

The chain uses TRBV25-1 and TRBJ2-7; perhaps TRBD2 as D (5 bases). The CDR3 has 15 amino acids. V was trimmed by 3 bases and J by 4 bases, leaving 16 bases between them. The germline V gene encodes CDR1 MGHDK and CDR2 SYGVNS. CDR3 nucleotides: TGTGCCAGCAGTGATACTACGACGGGAAGGTACGAGCAGTACTTC. It codes for CASSDTTTGRYEQYF.

The chain combines TRBV30 with TRBJ1-5; D might be TRBD1 (5 bases). Germline V CDR1 and CDR2: GTSNPN, SVGIG (reference sequence). The germline V and J ends were trimmed by 2 bases and 2 bases, with 13 bases remaining between them. The CDR3 extends over 15 amino acids. The CDR3 DNA is TGTGCCTGGAGTCCGGGGGTTATCGGCAATCAGCCCCAGCATTTT. Protein: CAWSPGVIGNQPQHF.

Note on this clone: Other nucleotide sequences from this sample produce the same CDR3. The V gene is TRBV5-1, the J gene TRBJ2-5, with a possible D match to TRBD1 (6 bases). Trimming took 1 base from V and 1 from J, leaving 8 bases between them. Germline V CDR1 and CDR2: SGHRS, YFSETQ. The CDR3 is 14 residues long. The CDR3 spells CASSLRGGQETQYF. The CDR3 DNA follows: TGCGCCAGCAGCTTGAGAGGGGGCCAAGAGACCCAGTACTTC.

The chain joins TRBV6-5 to TRBJ1-2, with D tentatively TRBD1 (6 bases). V lost 0 bases and J 5 bases, leaving 10 bases between the germline ends. This CDR3 is 14 amino acids long. Germline CDR1 MNHEY, CDR2 SVGAGI. As DNA, the CDR3 is TGTGCCAGCAGTTACTCGAACAGGGCATATGGCTACACCTTC. Amino acids: CASSYSNRAYGYTF.

V is TRBV4-1 and J is TRBJ2-5; 9 bases align to TRBD2. The CDR3 is 15 amino acids. Germline CDR1 reads MGHRA; CDR2 reads YSYEKL. V shed 4 bases, J shed 7 bases, and the junction held 10 bases outside the gene matches. CDR3 sequence: CASSPSGEPEGTQYF. The CDR3 DNA sequence: TGCGCCAGCAGCCCTAGCGGGGAGCCAGAAGGGACCCAGTACTTC.

The rearrangement links TRBV10-1 to TRBJ2-7, with D hard to call. The V end was cut by 5 bases, the J end by 2 bases, with 13 bases between. CDR1 is WNHNN and CDR2 is SYGVQD in the germline V gene (reference sequence). The CDR3 has 14 residues. This CDR3 is CASSPVSGAYEQYF. CDR3 DNA: TGCGCCAGCAGTCCGGTGTCGGGTGCCTACGAGCAGTACTTC.

The V and J genes are TRBV11-3 and TRBJ2-7; D not certain. There are 12 residues in the CDR3. Germline V CDR1 and CDR2: SGHNT, YENEEA. Trimming left V 5 bases short and J 3 bases short, with 8 bases between. In DNA, the CDR3 is TGTGCCAGCAGCCGTTACAGCTACGAGCAGTACTTC. Its translation is CASSRYSYEQYF.

The chain uses TRBV5-1 and TRBJ2-7; TRBD2 matches 10 bases. The germline CDR1 and CDR2 sequences are SGHRS and YFSETQ. The V gene end was trimmed by 1 base and the J gene end by 0 bases; junction bases not matched to a gene: 7. This CDR3 is 17 amino acids long. The CDR3 reads CASSLRSSGGPSYEQYF. CDR3 nucleotides: TGCGCCAGCAGCTTGCGGTCTAGCGGGGGCCCCTCCTACGAGCAGTACTTC.

This chain uses TRBV19 with TRBJ1-5; the D is unclear. V lost 5 bases and J 3 bases, leaving 11 bases between the germline ends. The CDR3 has 14 amino acids. Germline V gives CDR1 LNHDA, CDR2 SQIVND (reference sequence). The CDR3, as DNA: TGTGCCAGTAGTCGCTTGGGAGACAATCAGCCCCAGCATTTT. Protein product: CASSRLGDNQPQHF. Using reference TRBV19 and TRBJ1-5 for the parts outside the CDR3, the full variable domain is DGGITQSPKYLFRKEGQNVTLSCEQNLNHDAMYWYRQDPGQGLRLIYYSQIVNDFQKGDIAEGYSVSREKKESFPLTVTSAQKNPTAFYLCASSRLGDNQPQHFGDGTRLSIL.

The rearrangement uses TRBV28 and TRBJ1-4; D gene uncertain. Trimming took off 5 bases at V and 13 bases at J, with 17 bases between the two ends. The germline V gene encodes CDR1 MDHEN and CDR2 SYDVKM. The CDR3 extends over 13 amino acids. The CDR3 loop reads CASSPENGLRLFF. The CDR3 coding sequence is TGTGCCAGCAGTCCGGAGAACGGATTACGACTGTTTTTT. Full variable domain (outside the CDR3, taken from reference TRBV28 and TRBJ1-4): DVKVTQSSRYLVKRTGEKVFLECVQDMDHENMFWYRQDPGLGLRLIYFSYDVKMKEKGDIPEGYSVSREKKERFSLILESASTNQTSMYLCASSPENGLRLFFGSGTQLSVL.

The rearrangement uses TRBV11-3 and TRBJ2-7, with no clear D. The length of the CDR3 is 15 residues. CDR1 and CDR2 from the germline V gene are SGHNT and YENEEA. Trimming removed 4 bases at V and 5 bases at J, with 18 bases between. The CDR3 region has the DNA TGTGCCAGCAGCTCCCGACACGTCTATCCCCACGAGCAGTACTTC. Its protein product is CASSSRHVYPHEQYF.

This clone has only one observation. The genes are TRBV9 and TRBJ1-3; D is ambiguous. The germline CDR1 and CDR2 sequences are SGDLS and YYNGEE. The CDR3 has 14 residues. The ends were cut back, 0 bases at V and 2 bases at J, with 6 bases in the middle. The CDR3 here is CASSVVEAGNTIYF. CDR3 in DNA: TGTGCCAGCAGCGTAGTGGAGGCTGGAAACACCATATATTTT.

The V and J genes are TRBV5-6 and TRBJ2-2; 7 nucleotides line up with TRBD1. Germline V CDR1 and CDR2: SGHDT, YYEEEE. J lost 1 base, V lost 4 bases, and 7 bases had no gene match. This CDR3 region has 16 residues. CDR3 bases: TGTGCCAGCAGCGTTCGACAGGGATTGAACACCGGGGAGCTGTTTTTT. This sequence encodes CASSVRQGLNTGELFF.